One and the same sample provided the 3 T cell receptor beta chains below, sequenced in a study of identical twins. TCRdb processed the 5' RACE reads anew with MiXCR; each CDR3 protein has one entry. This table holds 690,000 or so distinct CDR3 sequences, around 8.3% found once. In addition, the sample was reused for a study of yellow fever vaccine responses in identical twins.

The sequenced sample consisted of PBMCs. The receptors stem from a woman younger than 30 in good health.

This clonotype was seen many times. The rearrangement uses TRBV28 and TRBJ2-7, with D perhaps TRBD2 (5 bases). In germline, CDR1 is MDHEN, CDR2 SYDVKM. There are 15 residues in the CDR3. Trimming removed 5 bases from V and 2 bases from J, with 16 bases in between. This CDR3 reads CASSLRSGFPYEQYF. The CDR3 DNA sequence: TGTGCCAGCAGTCTCCGATCGGGATTTCCCTACGAGCAGTACTTC.

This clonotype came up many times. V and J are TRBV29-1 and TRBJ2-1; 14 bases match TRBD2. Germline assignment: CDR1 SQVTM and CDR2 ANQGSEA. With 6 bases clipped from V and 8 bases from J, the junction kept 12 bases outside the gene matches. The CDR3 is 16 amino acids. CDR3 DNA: TGCAGCGTCGTAACTCTACCGGGACTAGCGGGAGATGAGCAGTTCTTC. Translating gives CSVVTLPGLAGDEQFF.

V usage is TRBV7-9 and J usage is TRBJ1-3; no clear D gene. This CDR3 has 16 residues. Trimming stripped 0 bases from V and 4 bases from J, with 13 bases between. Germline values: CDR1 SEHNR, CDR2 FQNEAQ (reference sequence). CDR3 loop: CASSLAFRAGGNTIYF. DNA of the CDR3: TGTGCCAGCAGCTTAGCATTTAGGGCAGGAGGAAACACCATATATTTT.